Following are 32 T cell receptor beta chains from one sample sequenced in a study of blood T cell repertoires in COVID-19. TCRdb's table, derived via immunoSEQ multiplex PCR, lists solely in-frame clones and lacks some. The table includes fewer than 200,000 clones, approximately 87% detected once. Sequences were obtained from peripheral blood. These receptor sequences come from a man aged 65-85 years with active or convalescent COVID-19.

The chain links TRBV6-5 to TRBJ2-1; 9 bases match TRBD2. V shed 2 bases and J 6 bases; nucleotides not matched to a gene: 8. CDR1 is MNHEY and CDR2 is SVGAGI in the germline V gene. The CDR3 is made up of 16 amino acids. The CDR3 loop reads CASSYSGGRAGNEQFF. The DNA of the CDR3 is TGTGCCAGCAGTTACAGTGGCGGGAGGGCCGGCAATGAGCAGTTCTTC.

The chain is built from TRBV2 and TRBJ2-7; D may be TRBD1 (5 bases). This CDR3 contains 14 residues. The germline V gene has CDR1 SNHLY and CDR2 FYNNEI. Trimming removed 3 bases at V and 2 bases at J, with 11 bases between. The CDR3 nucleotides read TGTGCCAGCAGTGAGACAGACCACCCCTACGAGCAGTACTTC. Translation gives CASSETDHPYEQYF.

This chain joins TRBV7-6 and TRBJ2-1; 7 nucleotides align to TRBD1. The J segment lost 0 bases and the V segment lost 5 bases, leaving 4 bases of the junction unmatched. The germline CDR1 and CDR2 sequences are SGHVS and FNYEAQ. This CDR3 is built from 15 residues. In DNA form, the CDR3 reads TGTGCCAGCAGCCCAACAGGGGCCTCCTACAATGAGCAGTTCTTC. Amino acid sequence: CASSPTGASYNEQFF.

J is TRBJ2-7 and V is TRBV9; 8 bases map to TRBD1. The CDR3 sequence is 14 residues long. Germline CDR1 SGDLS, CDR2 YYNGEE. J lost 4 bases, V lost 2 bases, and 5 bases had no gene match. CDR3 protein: CASSVGQGGYEQYF. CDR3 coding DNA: TGTGCCAGCAGCGTTGGACAGGGTGGGTACGAGCAGTACTTC.

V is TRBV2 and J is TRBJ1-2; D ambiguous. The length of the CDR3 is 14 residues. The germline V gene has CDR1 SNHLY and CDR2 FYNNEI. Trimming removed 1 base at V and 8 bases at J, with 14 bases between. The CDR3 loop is CASSEGTSTGGYTF. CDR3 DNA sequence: TGTGCCAGCAGTGAAGGGACTTCAACGGGAGGCTACACCTTC.

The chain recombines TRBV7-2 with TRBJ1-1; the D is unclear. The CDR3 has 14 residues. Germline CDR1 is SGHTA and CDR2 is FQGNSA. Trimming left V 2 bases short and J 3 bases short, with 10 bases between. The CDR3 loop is CASSLTQIHTEAFF. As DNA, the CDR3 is TGTGCCAGCAGCTTAACGCAGATACACACTGAAGCTTTCTTT. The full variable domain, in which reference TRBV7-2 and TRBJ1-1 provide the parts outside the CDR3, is GAGVSQSPSNKVTEKGKDVELRCDPISGHTALYWYRQSLGQGLEFLIYFQGNSAPDKSGLPSDRFSAERTGGSVSTLTIQRTQQEDSAVYLCASSLTQIHTEAFFGQGTRLTVV.

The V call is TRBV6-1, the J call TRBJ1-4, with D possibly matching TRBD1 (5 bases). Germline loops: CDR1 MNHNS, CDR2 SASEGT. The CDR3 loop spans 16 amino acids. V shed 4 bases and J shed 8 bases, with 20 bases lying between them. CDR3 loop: CASSALQGGLREKLFF. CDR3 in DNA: TGTGCCAGCAGTGCCCTGCAGGGCGGCCTTAGAGAAAAACTGTTTTTT.

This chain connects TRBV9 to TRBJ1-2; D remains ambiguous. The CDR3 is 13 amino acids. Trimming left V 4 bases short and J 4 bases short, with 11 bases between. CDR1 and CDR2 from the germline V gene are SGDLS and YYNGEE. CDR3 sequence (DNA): TGTGCCAGCAGCTCCGGGTCTGGCTATGGCTACACCTTC. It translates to CASSSGSGYGYTF.

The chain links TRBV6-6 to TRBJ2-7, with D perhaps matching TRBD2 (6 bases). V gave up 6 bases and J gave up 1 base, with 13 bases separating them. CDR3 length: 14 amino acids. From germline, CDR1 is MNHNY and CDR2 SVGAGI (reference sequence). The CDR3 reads CASRGSGRSYEQYF. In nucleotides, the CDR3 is TGTGCCAGCAGGGGTAGCGGAAGATCCTACGAGCAGTACTTC.

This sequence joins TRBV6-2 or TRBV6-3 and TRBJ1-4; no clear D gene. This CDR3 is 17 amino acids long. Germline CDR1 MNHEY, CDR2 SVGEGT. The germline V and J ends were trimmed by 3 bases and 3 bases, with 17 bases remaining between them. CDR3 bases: TGTGCCAGCAGTTATGAGGTTTGGACTACATCTAATGAAAAACTGTTTTTT. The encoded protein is CASSYEVWTTSNEKLFF.

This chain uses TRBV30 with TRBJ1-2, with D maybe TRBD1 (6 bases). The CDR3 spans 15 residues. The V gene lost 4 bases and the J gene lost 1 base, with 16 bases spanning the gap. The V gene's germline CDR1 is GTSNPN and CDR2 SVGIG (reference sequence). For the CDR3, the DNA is TGTGCCTGGACGCCCAGGGGCTCGAGTAACTATGGCTACACCTTC. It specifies CAWTPRGSSNYGYTF.

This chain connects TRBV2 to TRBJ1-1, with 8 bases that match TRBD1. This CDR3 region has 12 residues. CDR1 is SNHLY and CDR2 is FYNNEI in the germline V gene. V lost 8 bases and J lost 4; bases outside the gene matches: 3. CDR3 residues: CASRDRFTEAFF. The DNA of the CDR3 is TGTGCCAGCCGGGACAGGTTCACTGAAGCTTTCTTT. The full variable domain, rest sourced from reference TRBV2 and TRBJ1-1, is EPEVTQTPSHQVTQMGQEVILRCVPISNHLYFYWYRQILGQKVEFLVSFYNNEISEKSEIFDDQFSVERPDGSNFTLKIRSTKLEDSAMYFCASRDRFTEAFFGQGTRLTVV.

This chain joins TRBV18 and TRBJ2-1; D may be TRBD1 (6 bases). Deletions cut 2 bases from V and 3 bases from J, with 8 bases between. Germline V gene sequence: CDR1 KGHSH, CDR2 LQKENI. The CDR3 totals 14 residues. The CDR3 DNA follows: TGTGCCAGCTCACCAGGGGGCTACTACAATGAGCAGTTCTTC. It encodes CASSPGGYYNEQFF.

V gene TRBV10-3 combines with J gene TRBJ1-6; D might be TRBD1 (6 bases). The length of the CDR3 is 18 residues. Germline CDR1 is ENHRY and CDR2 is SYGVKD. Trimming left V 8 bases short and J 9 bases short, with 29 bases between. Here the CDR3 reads CAIRGSEGGVTSISPLHF. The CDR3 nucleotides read TGTGCCATCCGAGGAAGTGAAGGGGGGGTAACGTCAATTTCACCCCTCCACTTT.

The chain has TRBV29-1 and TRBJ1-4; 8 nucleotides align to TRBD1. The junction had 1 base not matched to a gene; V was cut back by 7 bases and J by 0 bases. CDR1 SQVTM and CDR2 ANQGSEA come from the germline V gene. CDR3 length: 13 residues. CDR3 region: CSAQGATNEKLFF. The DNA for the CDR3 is TGCAGCGCACAGGGGGCAACTAATGAAAAACTGTTTTTT.

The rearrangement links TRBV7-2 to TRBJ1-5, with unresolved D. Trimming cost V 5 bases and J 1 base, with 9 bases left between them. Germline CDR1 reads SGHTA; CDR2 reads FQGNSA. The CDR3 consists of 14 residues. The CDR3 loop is CASSPEVSNQPQHF. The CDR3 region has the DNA TGTGCCAGCAGCCCAGAGGTCAGCAATCAGCCCCAGCATTTT.

The CDR3 DNA reads as TGTGCCAGCAGCGGACAGGCTTACTATGGCTACACCTTC. This encodes CASSGQAYYGYTF. J is TRBJ1-2 and V is TRBV14, with 7 bases identical to TRBD1. With V trimmed by 5 bases and J by 3 bases, 3 bases remained unmatched. Germline lookup yields CDR1 SGHDN and CDR2 FVKESK. CDR3 length equals 13 residues.

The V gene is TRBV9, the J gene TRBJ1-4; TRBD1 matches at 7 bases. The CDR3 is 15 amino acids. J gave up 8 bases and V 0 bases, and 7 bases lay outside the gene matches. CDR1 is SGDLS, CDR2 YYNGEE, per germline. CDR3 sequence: CASSVGEGAGEKLFF. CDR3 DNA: TGTGCCAGCAGCGTAGGTGAGGGGGCTGGGGAAAAACTGTTTTTT.

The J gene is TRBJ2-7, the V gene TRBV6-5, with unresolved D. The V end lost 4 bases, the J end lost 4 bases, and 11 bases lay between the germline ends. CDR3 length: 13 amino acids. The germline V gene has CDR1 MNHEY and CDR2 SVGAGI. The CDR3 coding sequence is TGTGCCAGCAGTTCACTCCCTGATTACGAGCAGTACTTC. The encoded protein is CASSSLPDYEQYF.

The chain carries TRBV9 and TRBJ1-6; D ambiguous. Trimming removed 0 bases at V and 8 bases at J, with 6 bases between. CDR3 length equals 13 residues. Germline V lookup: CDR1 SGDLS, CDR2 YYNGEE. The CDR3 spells CASSVVEYSPLHF. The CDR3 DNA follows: TGTGCCAGCAGCGTAGTGGAGTATTCACCCCTCCACTTT. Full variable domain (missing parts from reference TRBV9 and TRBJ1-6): DSGVTQTPKHLITATGQRVTLRCSPRSGDLSVYWYQQSLDQGLQFLIQYYNGEERAKGNILERFSAQQFPDLHSELNLSSLELGDSALYFCASSVVEYSPLHFGNGTRLTVT.

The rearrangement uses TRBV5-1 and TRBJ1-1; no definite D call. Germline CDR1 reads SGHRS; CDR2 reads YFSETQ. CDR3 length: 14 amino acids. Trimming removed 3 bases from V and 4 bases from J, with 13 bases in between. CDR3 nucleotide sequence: TGCGCCAGCAGCTCGCAGGCGCTGACCACTGAAGCTTTCTTT. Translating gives CASSSQALTTEAFF.

CDR3 sequence: CASAEREVNEQFF. Here the CDR3 DNA reads TGTGCCAGCGCCGAAAGGGAGGTGAATGAGCAGTTCTTC. The rearrangement links TRBV3-1 (or the pseudogene TRBV3-2) to TRBJ2-1, with D maybe TRBD2 (6 bases). V was shortened by 8 bases and J by 7 bases, with 15 bases between the two germline ends. Germline loops: CDR1 LGHDT, CDR2 YNNKEL (reference sequence). There are 13 residues in the CDR3.

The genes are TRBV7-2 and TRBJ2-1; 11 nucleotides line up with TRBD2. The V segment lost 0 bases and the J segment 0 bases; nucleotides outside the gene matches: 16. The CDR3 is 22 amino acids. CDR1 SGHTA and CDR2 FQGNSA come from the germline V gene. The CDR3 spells CASSLAVGGGLAGGLSYNEQFF. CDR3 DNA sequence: TGTGCCAGCAGCTTAGCTGTGGGCGGTGGTCTAGCGGGAGGCCTCTCCTACAATGAGCAGTTCTTC.

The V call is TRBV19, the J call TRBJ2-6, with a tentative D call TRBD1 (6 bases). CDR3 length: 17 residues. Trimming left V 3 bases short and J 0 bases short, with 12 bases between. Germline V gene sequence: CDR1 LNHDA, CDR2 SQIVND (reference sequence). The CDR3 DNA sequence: TGTGCCAGTAGTATGGGGGCAGCTCTCTCTGGGGCCAACGTCCTGACTTTC. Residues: CASSMGAALSGANVLTF.

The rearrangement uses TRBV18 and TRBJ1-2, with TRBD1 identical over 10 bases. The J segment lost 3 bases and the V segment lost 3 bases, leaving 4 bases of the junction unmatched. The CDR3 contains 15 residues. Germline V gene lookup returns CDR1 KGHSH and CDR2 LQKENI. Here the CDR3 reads CASSPTTGGDYGYTF. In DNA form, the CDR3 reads TGTGCCAGCTCACCGACGACAGGGGGCGACTATGGCTACACCTTC.

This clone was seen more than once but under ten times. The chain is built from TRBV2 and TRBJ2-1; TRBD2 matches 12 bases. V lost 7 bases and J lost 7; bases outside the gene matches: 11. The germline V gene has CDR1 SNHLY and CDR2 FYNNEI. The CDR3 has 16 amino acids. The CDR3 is CASKLTLAGGRNEQFF. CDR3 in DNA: TGTGCCAGCAAACTTACCCTAGCGGGAGGGCGAAATGAGCAGTTCTTC.

The CDR3 region is CASGLDYSNQPQHF. Written as DNA, the CDR3 is TGTGCTAGTGGTTTAGACTATAGCAATCAGCCCCAGCATTTT. This rearrangement joins TRBV12-5 to TRBJ1-5; D gene ambiguous. The CDR3 has 14 amino acids. V lost 3 bases to trimming and J lost 0 bases, with 6 bases between them. Looked up from germline, CDR1 is LGHNT and CDR2 is FRNRAP.

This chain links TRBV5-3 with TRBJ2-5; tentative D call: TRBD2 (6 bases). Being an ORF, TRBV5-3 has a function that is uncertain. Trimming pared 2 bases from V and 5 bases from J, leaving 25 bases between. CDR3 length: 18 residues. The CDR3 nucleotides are TGTGCCAGAAGCTTTCTGCGGGATAAGCACCGTCCAAACGAGACCCAGTACTTC. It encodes CARSFLRDKHRPNETQYF.

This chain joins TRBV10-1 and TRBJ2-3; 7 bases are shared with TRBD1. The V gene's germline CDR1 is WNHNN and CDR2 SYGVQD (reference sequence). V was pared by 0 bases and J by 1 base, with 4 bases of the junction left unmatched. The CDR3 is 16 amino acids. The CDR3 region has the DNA TGCGCCAGCAGTGAGTCGGTTGGGACAGGCACAGATACGCAGTATTTT. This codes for CASSESVGTGTDTQYF.

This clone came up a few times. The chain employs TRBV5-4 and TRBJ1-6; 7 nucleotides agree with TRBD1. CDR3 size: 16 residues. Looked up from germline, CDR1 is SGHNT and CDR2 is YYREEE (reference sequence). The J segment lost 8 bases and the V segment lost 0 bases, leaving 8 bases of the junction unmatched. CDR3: CASSLARGRTDSPLHF. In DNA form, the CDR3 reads TGTGCCAGCAGCTTGGCCAGGGGGAGGACCGATTCACCCCTCCACTTT.

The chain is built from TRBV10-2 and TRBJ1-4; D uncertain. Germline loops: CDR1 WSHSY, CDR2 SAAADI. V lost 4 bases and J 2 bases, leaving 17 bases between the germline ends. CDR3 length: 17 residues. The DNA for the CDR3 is TGCGCCAGCAGTGGCTCGGCGGGGATTGGCACTAATGAAAAACTGTTTTTT. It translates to CASSGSAGIGTNEKLFF.

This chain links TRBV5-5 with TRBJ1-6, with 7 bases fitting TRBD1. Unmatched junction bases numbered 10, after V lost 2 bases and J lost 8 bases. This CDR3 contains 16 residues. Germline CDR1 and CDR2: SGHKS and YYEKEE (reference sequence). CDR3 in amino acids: CASSFRSTRGDSPLHF. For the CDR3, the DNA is TGTGCCAGCAGCTTCCGTTCGACCAGGGGGGATTCACCCCTCCACTTT.